These T cell receptor beta chains were read from a single sample in a study of shared clonotypes between healthy human individuals. Assay: immunoSEQ multiplex PCR; the TCRdb copy retains only in-frame clones and omits some. The sample carries approximately 1.5 million clones, about 98.5% recorded once. Sample: naive CD4+ T cells sorted from blood. These receptors were obtained from a man younger than 45 in good health. Each CDR3 is given with its conserved first and last residue. The order of the fields is clone size, D gene, V gene, J gene, CDR3 protein, CDR3 DNA. The D gene is left open where the match is weak. Clone size is shown for a subset of rows, as once, few, many or a class of expanded clone.

clone_size: NA; d_call: TRBD1; v_call: TRBV7-2; j_call: TRBJ1-1; cdr3_aa: CASRLTGGRNTEAFF; cdr3_nt: TGTGCCAGCAGGCTAACAGGGGGTCGGAACACTGAAGCTTTCTTT
clone_size: NA; d_call: TRBD2; v_call: TRBV15; j_call: TRBJ2-7; cdr3_aa: CATSRPNNIAGGYHEQYF; cdr3_nt: TGTGCCACCAGCAGACCGAACAACATAGCGGGAGGTTACCACGAGCAGTACTTC
clone_size: NA; d_call: NA; v_call: TRBV18; j_call: TRBJ2-1; cdr3_aa: CASSPTGQGSNEQFF; cdr3_nt: TGTGCCAGCTCTCCAACGGGGCAGGGCAGCAATGAGCAGTTCTTC
clone_size: NA; d_call: NA; v_call: TRBV30; j_call: TRBJ1-1; cdr3_aa: CAWTAVEAFF; cdr3_nt: TGTGCCTGGACGGCAGTTGAAGCTTTCTTT
clone_size: NA; d_call: NA; v_call: TRBV6-5; j_call: TRBJ1-5; cdr3_aa: CASSYRPRHQPQHF; cdr3_nt: TGTGCCAGCAGTTACCGCCCCAGGCATCAGCCCCAGCATTTT
clone_size: NA; d_call: NA; v_call: TRBV7-2; j_call: TRBJ2-7; cdr3_aa: CASSPGLANYEQYF; cdr3_nt: TGTGCCAGCAGCCCCGGTTTAGCGAACTACGAGCAGTACTTC
clone_size: NA; d_call: TRBD2; v_call: TRBV5-4; j_call: TRBJ2-1; cdr3_aa: CASSSLAGGNEQFF; cdr3_nt: TGTGCCAGCAGCTCGCTAGCGGGAGGAAATGAGCAGTTCTTC
clone_size: NA; d_call: TRBD2; v_call: TRBV5-5; j_call: TRBJ2-3; cdr3_aa: CASSYDGREADTQYF; cdr3_nt: TGTGCCAGCAGCTATGATGGGCGGGAGGCAGATACGCAGTATTTT
clone_size: NA; d_call: TRBD2; v_call: TRBV11-3; j_call: TRBJ2-1; cdr3_aa: CASSGGLSGRSEQFF; cdr3_nt: TGTGCCAGCAGCGGGGGTCTTAGCGGGAGATCTGAGCAGTTCTTC
clone_size: NA; d_call: TRBD2; v_call: TRBV2; j_call: TRBJ2-7; cdr3_aa: CASSSGLAGGVYEQYF; cdr3_nt: TGTGCCAGCAGTTCGGGACTAGCGGGAGGGGTATACGAGCAGTACTTC
clone_size: NA; d_call: TRBD1; v_call: TRBV10-3; j_call: TRBJ1-5; cdr3_aa: CATDDRENREPQHF; cdr3_nt: TGTGCCACCGACGACAGGGAGAATAGAGAGCCCCAGCATTTT
clone_size: NA; d_call: TRBD2; v_call: TRBV2; j_call: TRBJ2-7; cdr3_aa: CASGTSGYEQYF; cdr3_nt: TGTGCCAGCGGGACTAGCGGATACGAGCAGTACTTC
clone_size: NA; d_call: NA; v_call: TRBV4-2; j_call: TRBJ2-3; cdr3_aa: CASSQMLAADTQYF; cdr3_nt: TGTGCCAGCAGCCAAATGTTAGCGGCAGATACGCAGTATTTT
clone_size: NA; d_call: TRBD2; v_call: TRBV28; j_call: TRBJ2-3; cdr3_aa: CASSRTRTSGSTDTQYF; cdr3_nt: TGTGCCAGCAGCCGTACTAGAACTAGCGGAAGCACAGATACGCAGTATTTT
clone_size: NA; d_call: NA; v_call: TRBV4-3; j_call: TRBJ1-4; cdr3_aa: CASSQGLRSANEKLFF; cdr3_nt: TGCGCCAGCAGCCAAGGACTCCGGTCAGCTAATGAAAAACTGTTTTTT
clone_size: NA; d_call: NA; v_call: TRBV7-2; j_call: TRBJ2-1; cdr3_aa: CASLTAVTSYNEQFF; cdr3_nt: TGTGCCAGCCTGACTGCGGTAACCTCCTACAATGAGCAGTTCTTC
clone_size: NA; d_call: NA; v_call: TRBV29-1; j_call: TRBJ2-7; cdr3_aa: CSVGPGLGYEQYF; cdr3_nt: TGCAGCGTTGGACCAGGGTTAGGCTACGAGCAGTACTTC
clone_size: NA; d_call: NA; v_call: TRBV4-1; j_call: TRBJ1-1; cdr3_aa: CASSPSLSGQLNTEAFF; cdr3_nt: TGCGCCAGCAGCCCCAGCCTCTCCGGACAGCTGAACACTGAAGCTTTCTTT
clone_size: NA; d_call: NA; v_call: TRBV5-8; j_call: TRBJ2-1; cdr3_aa: CASSLGGDSYNEQFF; cdr3_nt: TGTGCCAGCAGCTTGGGAGGGGATTCCTACAATGAGCAGTTCTTC
clone_size: NA; d_call: NA; v_call: TRBV6-5; j_call: TRBJ1-5; cdr3_aa: CASSYSRGDQPQHF; cdr3_nt: TGTGCCAGCAGTTACTCTCGGGGAGACCAGCCCCAGCATTTT
clone_size: NA; d_call: NA; v_call: TRBV6-6; j_call: TRBJ2-5; cdr3_aa: CASPRGKTQYF; cdr3_nt: TGTGCCAGCCCCCGGGGGAAGACCCAGTACTTC
clone_size: once; d_call: NA; v_call: TRBV2; j_call: TRBJ2-5; cdr3_aa: CASSSRWGTQYF; cdr3_nt: TGTGCCAGCAGTTCCCGGTGGGGGACCCAGTACTTC
clone_size: NA; d_call: TRBD1; v_call: TRBV19; j_call: TRBJ2-3; cdr3_aa: CASSVRQGALPVYF; cdr3_nt: TGTGCCAGTAGTGTCAGACAGGGGGCCCTGCCCGTGTATTTT
clone_size: NA; d_call: NA; v_call: TRBV28; j_call: TRBJ1-1; cdr3_aa: CASSSRLRFTEAFF; cdr3_nt: TGTGCCAGCAGCTCCCGTCTTAGGTTCACTGAAGCTTTCTTT
clone_size: NA; d_call: NA; v_call: TRBV4-1; j_call: TRBJ2-7; cdr3_aa: CASYGRSASYEQYF; cdr3_nt: TGCGCCAGCTACGGACGCTCTGCGTCTTACGAGCAGTACTTC
clone_size: NA; d_call: TRBD2; v_call: TRBV18; j_call: TRBJ2-7; cdr3_aa: CASSPGPPGGTEQYF; cdr3_nt: TGTGCCAGCTCACCAGGACCCCCGGGAGGTACCGAGCAGTACTTC
clone_size: NA; d_call: NA; v_call: TRBV18; j_call: TRBJ1-5; cdr3_aa: CASSPYRDPNGQPQHF; cdr3_nt: TGTGCCAGCTCACCCTACCGGGACCCAAACGGACAGCCCCAGCATTTT
clone_size: NA; d_call: TRBD2; v_call: TRBV30; j_call: TRBJ2-5; cdr3_aa: CAGGGRRDGTQYF; cdr3_nt: TGTGCCGGGGGGGGTAGGCGGGACGGGACCCAGTACTTC
clone_size: NA; d_call: TRBD1; v_call: TRBV6-5; j_call: TRBJ1-1; cdr3_aa: CASSPRTGGNTEAFF; cdr3_nt: TGTGCCAGCAGTCCTAGGACAGGCGGGAACACTGAAGCTTTCTTT
clone_size: NA; d_call: NA; v_call: TRBV7-9; j_call: TRBJ1-5; cdr3_aa: CASSLVTWVNSNQPQHF; cdr3_nt: TGTGCCAGCAGCTTAGTTACATGGGTAAATTCCAATCAGCCCCAGCATTTT
clone_size: NA; d_call: NA; v_call: TRBV5-1; j_call: TRBJ2-5; cdr3_aa: CASSLVATKETQYF; cdr3_nt: TGCGCCAGCAGCTTGGTAGCGACCAAAGAGACCCAGTACTTC
clone_size: NA; d_call: TRBD2; v_call: TRBV7-9; j_call: TRBJ2-3; cdr3_aa: CASSVSGTDTQYF; cdr3_nt: TGTGCCAGCAGTGTCAGCGGGACGGATACGCAGTATTTT
clone_size: NA; d_call: NA; v_call: TRBV9; j_call: TRBJ2-7; cdr3_aa: CASSVEGGSAYEQYF; cdr3_nt: TGTGCCAGCAGCGTAGAGGGTGGGTCTGCCTACGAGCAGTACTTC
clone_size: NA; d_call: NA; v_call: TRBV7-3; j_call: TRBJ2-2; cdr3_aa: CASSLNMDQGTGELFF; cdr3_nt: TGTGCCAGCAGCTTAAATATGGATCAGGGGACCGGGGAGCTGTTTTTT
clone_size: NA; d_call: TRBD1; v_call: TRBV14; j_call: TRBJ2-7; cdr3_aa: CASSPLGTGNEQYF; cdr3_nt: TGTGCCAGCAGCCCACTTGGGACAGGGAACGAGCAGTACTTC
clone_size: NA; d_call: TRBD1; v_call: TRBV2; j_call: TRBJ1-1; cdr3_aa: CASKGGQGLDNTEAFF; cdr3_nt: TGTGCCAGCAAGGGGGGACAGGGTTTAGATAACACTGAAGCTTTCTTT
clone_size: NA; d_call: NA; v_call: TRBV2; j_call: TRBJ2-1; cdr3_aa: CASSAGPRFF; cdr3_nt: TGTGCCAGCAGTGCAGGGCCACGGTTCTTC
clone_size: NA; d_call: NA; v_call: TRBV5-1; j_call: TRBJ2-5; cdr3_aa: CASSLLDSTSETQYF; cdr3_nt: TGCGCCAGCAGCTTACTGGACAGTACTTCTGAGACCCAGTACTTC
clone_size: NA; d_call: NA; v_call: TRBV4-1; j_call: TRBJ2-5; cdr3_aa: CASSLAGVRVGETQYF; cdr3_nt: TGCGCCAGCAGCCTCGCAGGGGTTCGGGTCGGAGAGACCCAGTACTTC
clone_size: NA; d_call: NA; v_call: TRBV7-2; j_call: TRBJ2-1; cdr3_aa: CASSLRRSSYNEQFF; cdr3_nt: TGTGCCAGCAGCTTGAGGCGGAGCTCCTACAATGAGCAGTTCTTC
clone_size: NA; d_call: TRBD1; v_call: TRBV5-4; j_call: TRBJ1-1; cdr3_aa: CASSTGQGGGMNTEAFF; cdr3_nt: TGTGCCAGCAGCACCGGACAGGGGGGCGGGATGAACACTGAAGCTTTCTTT
clone_size: NA; d_call: NA; v_call: TRBV28; j_call: TRBJ2-3; cdr3_aa: CASRSVSDTQYF; cdr3_nt: TGTGCCAGCAGATCCGTTTCAGATACGCAGTATTTT
clone_size: NA; d_call: NA; v_call: TRBV5-4; j_call: TRBJ2-1; cdr3_aa: CASYSSSYNEQFF; cdr3_nt: TGTGCCAGCTACTCAAGCTCCTACAATGAGCAGTTCTTC
clone_size: NA; d_call: TRBD1; v_call: TRBV5-1; j_call: TRBJ2-7; cdr3_aa: CASSFSGTASYEQYF; cdr3_nt: TGCGCCAGCAGCTTTTCCGGGACAGCTTCCTACGAGCAGTACTTC
clone_size: NA; d_call: NA; v_call: TRBV29-1; j_call: TRBJ1-5; cdr3_aa: CSVESRVGQPQHF; cdr3_nt: TGCAGCGTTGAATCCAGGGTCGGTCAGCCCCAGCATTTT
clone_size: NA; d_call: NA; v_call: TRBV5-1; j_call: TRBJ2-1; cdr3_aa: CASSRYPGDISYNEQFF; cdr3_nt: TGCGCCAGCAGCCGGTATCCGGGGGATATCTCCTACAATGAGCAGTTCTTC
clone_size: NA; d_call: TRBD1; v_call: TRBV5-5; j_call: TRBJ1-1; cdr3_aa: CASTVGQTLVNTEAFF; cdr3_nt: TGTGCCAGCACCGTGGGACAGACCCTCGTGAACACTGAAGCTTTCTTT
clone_size: NA; d_call: NA; v_call: TRBV18; j_call: TRBJ2-5; cdr3_aa: CASSPPGAGEETQYF; cdr3_nt: TGTGCCAGCTCCCCCCCAGGGGCAGGGGAAGAGACCCAGTACTTC
clone_size: NA; d_call: NA; v_call: TRBV5-1; j_call: TRBJ1-1; cdr3_aa: CASRLEGRNTEAFF; cdr3_nt: TGCGCCAGCCGCCTCGAGGGGAGGAACACTGAAGCTTTCTTT